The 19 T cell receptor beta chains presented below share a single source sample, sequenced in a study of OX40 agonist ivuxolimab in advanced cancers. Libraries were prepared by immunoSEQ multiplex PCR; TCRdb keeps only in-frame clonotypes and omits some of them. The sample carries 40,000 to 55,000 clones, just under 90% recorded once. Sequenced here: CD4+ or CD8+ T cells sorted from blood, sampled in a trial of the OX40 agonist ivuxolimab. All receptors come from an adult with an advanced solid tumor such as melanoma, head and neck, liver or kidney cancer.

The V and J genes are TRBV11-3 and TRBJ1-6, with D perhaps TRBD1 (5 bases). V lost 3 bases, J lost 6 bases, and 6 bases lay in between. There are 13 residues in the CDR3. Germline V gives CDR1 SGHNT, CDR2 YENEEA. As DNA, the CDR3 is TGTGCCAGCAGCTTTAGGGGTAATTCACCCCTCCACTTT. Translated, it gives CASSFRGNSPLHF.

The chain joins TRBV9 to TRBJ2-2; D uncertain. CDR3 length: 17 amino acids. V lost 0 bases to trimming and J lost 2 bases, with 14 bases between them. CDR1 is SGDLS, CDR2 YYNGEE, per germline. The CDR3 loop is CASSVAPSGFNTGELFF. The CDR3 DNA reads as TGTGCCAGCAGCGTAGCCCCCTCAGGTTTTAACACCGGGGAGCTGTTTTTT.

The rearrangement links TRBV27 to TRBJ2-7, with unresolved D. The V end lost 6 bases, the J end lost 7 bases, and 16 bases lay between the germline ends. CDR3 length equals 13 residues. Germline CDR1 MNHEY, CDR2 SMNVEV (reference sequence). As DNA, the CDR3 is TGTGCCAGCAGGCAACGGTCAGCCCCTGAGCAGTACTTC. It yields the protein CASRQRSAPEQYF.

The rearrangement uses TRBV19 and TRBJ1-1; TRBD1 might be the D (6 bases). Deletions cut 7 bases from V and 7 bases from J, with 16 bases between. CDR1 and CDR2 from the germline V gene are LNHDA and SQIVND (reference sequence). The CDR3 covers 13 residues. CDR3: CASTSRGAGEAFF. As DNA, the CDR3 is TGTGCCAGTACCTCGCGGGGGGCTGGTGAAGCTTTCTTT.

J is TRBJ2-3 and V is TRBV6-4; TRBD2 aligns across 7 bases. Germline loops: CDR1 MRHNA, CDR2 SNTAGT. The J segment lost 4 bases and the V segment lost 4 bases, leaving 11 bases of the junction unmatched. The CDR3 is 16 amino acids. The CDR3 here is CASSARAGALADTQYF. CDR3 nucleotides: TGTGCCAGCAGTGCCCGGGCGGGAGCGTTGGCAGATACGCAGTATTTT.

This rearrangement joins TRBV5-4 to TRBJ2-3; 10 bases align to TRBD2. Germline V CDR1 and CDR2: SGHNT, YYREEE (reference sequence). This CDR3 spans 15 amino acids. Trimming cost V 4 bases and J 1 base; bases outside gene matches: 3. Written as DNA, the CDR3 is TGTGCCAGCAGCCCTAGCGGGAGTGGCACAGATACGCAGTATTTT. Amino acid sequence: CASSPSGSGTDTQYF.

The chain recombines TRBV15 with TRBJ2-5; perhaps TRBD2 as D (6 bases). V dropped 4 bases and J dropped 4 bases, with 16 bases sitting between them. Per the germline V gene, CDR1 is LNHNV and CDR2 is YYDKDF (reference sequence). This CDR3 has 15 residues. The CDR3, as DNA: TGTGCCACCAGCACTTCTAGCGTTTGGGGAGAGACCCAGTACTTC. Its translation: CATSTSSVWGETQYF.

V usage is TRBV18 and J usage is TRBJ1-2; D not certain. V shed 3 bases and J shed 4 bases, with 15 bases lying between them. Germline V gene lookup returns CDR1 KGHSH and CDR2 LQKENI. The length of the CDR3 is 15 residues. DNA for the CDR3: TGTGCCAGCTCACCGGAAGGAAAACGCAGCTATGGCTACACCTTC. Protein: CASSPEGKRSYGYTF.

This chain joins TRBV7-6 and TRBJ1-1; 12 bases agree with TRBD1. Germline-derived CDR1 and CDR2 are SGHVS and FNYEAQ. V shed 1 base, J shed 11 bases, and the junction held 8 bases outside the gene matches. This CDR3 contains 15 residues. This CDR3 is CASSLEGTGGVGAFF. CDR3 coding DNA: TGTGCCAGCAGCTTAGAAGGGACAGGGGGCGTTGGGGCTTTCTTT.

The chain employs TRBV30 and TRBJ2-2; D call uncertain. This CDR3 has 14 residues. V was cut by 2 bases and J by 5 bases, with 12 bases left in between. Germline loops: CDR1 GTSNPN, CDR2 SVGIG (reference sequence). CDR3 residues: CAWSSTLGTGELFF. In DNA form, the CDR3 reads TGTGCCTGGAGTTCCACCTTGGGTACCGGGGAGCTGTTTTTT.

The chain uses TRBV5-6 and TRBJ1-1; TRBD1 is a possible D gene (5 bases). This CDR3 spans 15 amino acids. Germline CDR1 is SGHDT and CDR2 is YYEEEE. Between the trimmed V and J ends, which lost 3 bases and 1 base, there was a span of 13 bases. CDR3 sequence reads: CASSSPDSKNTEAFF. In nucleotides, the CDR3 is TGTGCCAGCAGCTCACCCGACAGTAAGAACACTGAAGCTTTCTTT. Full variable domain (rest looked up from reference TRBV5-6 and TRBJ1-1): DAGVTQSPTHLIKTRGQQVTLRCSPKSGHDTVSWYQQALGQGPQFIFQYYEEEERQRGNFPDRFSGHQFPNYSSELNVNALLLGDSALYLCASSSPDSKNTEAFFGQGTRLTVV.

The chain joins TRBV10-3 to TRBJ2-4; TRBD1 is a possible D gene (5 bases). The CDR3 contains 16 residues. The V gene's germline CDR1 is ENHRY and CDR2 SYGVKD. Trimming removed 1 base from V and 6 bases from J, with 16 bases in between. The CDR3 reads CAISEYQGSSGNIQYF. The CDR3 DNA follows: TGTGCCATCAGTGAGTACCAGGGTTCTTCGGGAAACATTCAGTACTTC.

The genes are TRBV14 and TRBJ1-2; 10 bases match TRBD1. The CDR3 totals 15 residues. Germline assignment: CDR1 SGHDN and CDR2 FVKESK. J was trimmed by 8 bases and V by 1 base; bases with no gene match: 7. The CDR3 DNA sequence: TGTGCCAGCAGCCAAGCAGGGACAGGGGCCTTAGGCTACACCTTC. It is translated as CASSQAGTGALGYTF.

The CDR3 reads CASSGTSGNTIYF. The CDR3 DNA is TGTGCCAGCAGCGGAACCTCTGGAAACACCATATATTTT. J is TRBJ1-3 and V is TRBV6-6; D is undetermined. Between the trimmed V and J ends, which lost 6 bases and 0 bases, there was a span of 6 bases. This CDR3 comprises 13 residues. From germline, CDR1 is MNHNY and CDR2 SVGAGI (reference sequence).

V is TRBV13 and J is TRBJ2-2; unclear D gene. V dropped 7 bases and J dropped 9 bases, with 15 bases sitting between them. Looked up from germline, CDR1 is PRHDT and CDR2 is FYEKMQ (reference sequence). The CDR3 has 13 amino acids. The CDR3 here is CASNRVRYRELFF. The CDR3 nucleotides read TGTGCCAGCAACCGGGTCAGATACCGGGAGCTGTTTTTT.

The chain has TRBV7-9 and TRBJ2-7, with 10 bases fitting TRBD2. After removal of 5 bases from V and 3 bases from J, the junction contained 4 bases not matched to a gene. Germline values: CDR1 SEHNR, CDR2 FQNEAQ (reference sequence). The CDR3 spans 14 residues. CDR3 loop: CASSQRLAGYEQYF. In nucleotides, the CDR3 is TGTGCCAGCAGCCAGCGACTAGCGGGCTACGAGCAGTACTTC.

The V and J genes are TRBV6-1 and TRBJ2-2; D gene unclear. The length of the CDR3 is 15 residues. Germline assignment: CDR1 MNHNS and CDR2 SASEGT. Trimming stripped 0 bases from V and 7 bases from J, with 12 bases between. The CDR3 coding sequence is TGTGCCAGCAGTGAAGCATCAGGATCAGGCGGGGAGCTGTTTTTT. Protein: CASSEASGSGGELFF.

CDR3 protein: CASSPNGNTQYF. CDR3 in DNA: TGTGCCAGCAGCCCGAATGGGAATACGCAGTATTTT. The rearrangement links TRBV7-2 to TRBJ2-3, with unresolved D. With 5 bases removed from V and 7 bases from J, the gap between germline ends came to 10 bases. The CDR3 length is 12 residues. Germline CDR1 and CDR2: SGHTA and FQGNSA. The full variable domain, with the rest looked up from reference TRBV7-2 and TRBJ2-3, is GAGVSQSPSNKVTEKGKDVELRCDPISGHTALYWYRQSLGQGLEFLIYFQGNSAPDKSGLPSDRFSAERTGGSVSTLTIQRTQQEDSAVYLCASSPNGNTQYFGPGTRLTVL.

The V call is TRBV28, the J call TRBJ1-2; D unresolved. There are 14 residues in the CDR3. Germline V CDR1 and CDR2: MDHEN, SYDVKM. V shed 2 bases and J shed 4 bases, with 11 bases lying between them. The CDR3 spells CASSLGSGTYGYTF. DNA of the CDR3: TGTGCCAGCAGTTTAGGGTCGGGCACCTATGGCTACACCTTC.